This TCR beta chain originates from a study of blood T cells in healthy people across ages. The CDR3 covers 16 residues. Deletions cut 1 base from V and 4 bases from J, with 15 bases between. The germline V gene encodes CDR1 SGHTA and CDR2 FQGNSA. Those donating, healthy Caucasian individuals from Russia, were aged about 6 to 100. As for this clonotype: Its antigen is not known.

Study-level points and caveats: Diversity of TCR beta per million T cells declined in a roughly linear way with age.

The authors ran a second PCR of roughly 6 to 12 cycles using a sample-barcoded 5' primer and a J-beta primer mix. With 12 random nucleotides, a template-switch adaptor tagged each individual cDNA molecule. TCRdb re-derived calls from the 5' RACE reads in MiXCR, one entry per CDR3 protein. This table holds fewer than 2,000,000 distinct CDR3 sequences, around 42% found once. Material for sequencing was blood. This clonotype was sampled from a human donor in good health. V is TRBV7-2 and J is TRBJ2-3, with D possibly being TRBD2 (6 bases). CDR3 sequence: CASSLDFGREADTQYF. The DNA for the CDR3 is TGTGCCAGCAGCTTAGATTTCGGCAGGGAGGCAGATACGCAGTATTTT.